This TCR beta chain comes out of a study of T-cell reconstitution after alpha-beta-depleted transplantation in children. The TCRbeta library incorporated unique molecular identifiers. A single record per CDR3 protein comes from TCRdb applying MiXCR to the PCR reads. The repertoire holds hundreds of thousands of distinct CDR3 sequences, under 15% seen once, with around 0.76% in the top ten. The table lists this clonotype with a few counts. Its target is unknown. General observations from the study: Surviving recipient T cells and thymic progenitors accounted for the high day-60 TCRbeta diversity observed in some patients.

Germline values: CDR1 SGHKS, CDR2 YYEKEE (reference sequence). The V end lost 4 bases, the J end lost 3 bases, and 16 bases lay between the germline ends. This CDR3 has 15 residues. The material sequenced was PBMCs, taken before TCRalphabeta/CD19-depleted stem cell transplant. The chain uses TRBV5-5 and TRBJ2-5, with a possible D match to TRBD1 (6 bases). This TCR was recovered from a girl aged 2 to 10 with congenital amegakaryocytic thrombocytopenia, due to receive a stem cell transplant. The DNA of the CDR3 is TGTGCCAGCAGCCCGCAGGGGAAGAGGGAAGAGACCCAGTACTTC. Its protein product is CASSPQGKREETQYF. Full variable domain (remainder filled in from reference TRBV5-5 and TRBJ2-5): DAGVTQSPTHLIKTRGQQVTLRCSPISGHKSVSWYQQVLGQGPQFIFQYYEKEERGRGNFPDRFSARQFPNYSSELNVNALLLGDSALYLCASSPQGKREETQYFGPGTRLLVL.